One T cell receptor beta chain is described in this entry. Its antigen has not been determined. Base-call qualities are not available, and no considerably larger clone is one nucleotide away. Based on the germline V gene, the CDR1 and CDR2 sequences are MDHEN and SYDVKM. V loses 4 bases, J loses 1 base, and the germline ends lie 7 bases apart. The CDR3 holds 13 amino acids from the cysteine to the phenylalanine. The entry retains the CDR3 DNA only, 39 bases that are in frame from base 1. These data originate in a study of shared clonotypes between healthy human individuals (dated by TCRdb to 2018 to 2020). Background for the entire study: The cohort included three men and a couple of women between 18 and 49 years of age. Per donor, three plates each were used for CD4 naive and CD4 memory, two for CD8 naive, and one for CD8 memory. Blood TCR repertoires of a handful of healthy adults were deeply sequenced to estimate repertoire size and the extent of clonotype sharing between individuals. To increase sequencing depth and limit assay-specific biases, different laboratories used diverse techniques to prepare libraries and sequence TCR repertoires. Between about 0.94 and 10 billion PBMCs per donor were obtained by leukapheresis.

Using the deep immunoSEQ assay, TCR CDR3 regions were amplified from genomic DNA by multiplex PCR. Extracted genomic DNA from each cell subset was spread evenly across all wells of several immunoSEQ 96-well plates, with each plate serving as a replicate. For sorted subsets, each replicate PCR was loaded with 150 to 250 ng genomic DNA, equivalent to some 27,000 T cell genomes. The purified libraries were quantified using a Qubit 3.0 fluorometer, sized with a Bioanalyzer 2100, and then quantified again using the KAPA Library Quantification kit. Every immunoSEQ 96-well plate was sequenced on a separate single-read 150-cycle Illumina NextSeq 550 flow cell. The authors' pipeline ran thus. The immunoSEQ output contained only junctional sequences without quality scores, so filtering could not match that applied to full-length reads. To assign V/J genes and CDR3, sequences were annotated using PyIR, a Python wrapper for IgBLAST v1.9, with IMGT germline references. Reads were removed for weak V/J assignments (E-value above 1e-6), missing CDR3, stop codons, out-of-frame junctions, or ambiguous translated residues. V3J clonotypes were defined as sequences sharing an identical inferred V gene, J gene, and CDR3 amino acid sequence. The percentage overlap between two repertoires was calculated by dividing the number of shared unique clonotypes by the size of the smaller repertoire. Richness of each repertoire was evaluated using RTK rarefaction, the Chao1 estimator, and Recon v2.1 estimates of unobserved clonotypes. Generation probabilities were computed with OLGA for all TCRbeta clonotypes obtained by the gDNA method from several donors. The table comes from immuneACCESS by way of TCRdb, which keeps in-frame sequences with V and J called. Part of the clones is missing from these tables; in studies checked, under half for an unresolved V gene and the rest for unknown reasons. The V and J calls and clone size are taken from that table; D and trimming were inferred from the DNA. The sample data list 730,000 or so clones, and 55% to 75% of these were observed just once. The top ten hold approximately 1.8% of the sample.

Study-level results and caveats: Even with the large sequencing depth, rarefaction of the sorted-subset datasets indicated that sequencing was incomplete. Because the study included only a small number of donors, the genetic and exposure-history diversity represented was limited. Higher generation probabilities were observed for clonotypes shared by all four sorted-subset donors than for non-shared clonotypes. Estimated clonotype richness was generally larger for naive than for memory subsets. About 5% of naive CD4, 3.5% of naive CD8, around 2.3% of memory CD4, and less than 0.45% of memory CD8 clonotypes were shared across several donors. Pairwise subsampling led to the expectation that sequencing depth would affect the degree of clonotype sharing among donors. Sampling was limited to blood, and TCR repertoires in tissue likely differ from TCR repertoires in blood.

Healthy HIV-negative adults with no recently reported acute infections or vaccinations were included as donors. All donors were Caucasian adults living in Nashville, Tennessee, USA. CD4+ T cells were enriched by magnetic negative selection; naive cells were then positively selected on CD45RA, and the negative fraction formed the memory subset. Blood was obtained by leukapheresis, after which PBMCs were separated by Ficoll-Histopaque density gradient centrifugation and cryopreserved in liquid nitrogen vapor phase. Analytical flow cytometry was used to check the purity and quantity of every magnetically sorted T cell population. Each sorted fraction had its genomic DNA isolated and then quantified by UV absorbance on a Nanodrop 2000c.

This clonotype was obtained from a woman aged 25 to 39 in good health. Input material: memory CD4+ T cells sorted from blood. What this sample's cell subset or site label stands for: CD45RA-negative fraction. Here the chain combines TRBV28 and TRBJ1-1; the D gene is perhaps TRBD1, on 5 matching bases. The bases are TGTGCCAGCAGTTACAGGTCGAACACTGAAGCTTTCTTT. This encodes CASSYRSNTEAFF.